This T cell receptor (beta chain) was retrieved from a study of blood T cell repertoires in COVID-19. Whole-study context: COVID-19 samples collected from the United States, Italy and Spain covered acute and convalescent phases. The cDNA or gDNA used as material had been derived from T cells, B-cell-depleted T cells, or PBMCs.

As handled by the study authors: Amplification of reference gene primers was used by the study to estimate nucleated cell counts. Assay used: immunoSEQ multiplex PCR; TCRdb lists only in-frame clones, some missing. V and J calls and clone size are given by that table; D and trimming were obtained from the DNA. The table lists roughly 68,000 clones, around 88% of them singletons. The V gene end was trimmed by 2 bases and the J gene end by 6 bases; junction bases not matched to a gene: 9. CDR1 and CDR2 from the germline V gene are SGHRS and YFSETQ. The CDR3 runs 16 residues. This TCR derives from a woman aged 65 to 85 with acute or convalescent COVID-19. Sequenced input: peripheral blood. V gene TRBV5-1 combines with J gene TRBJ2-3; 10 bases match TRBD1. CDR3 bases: TGCGCCAGCAGCTTCTCCGGGACAGGGGTAGGGGATACGCAGTATTTT. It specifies CASSFSGTGVGDTQYF.